This TCR beta chain is drawn from a study of shared clonotypes between healthy human individuals. Some clones are missing from TCRdb's copy, which holds only in-frame ones; the method was immunoSEQ multiplex PCR. The data show about 2.1 million clones, about 93% seen once. Only CD45RO-negative cells positively selected for CCR7 counted as naive CD8 cells, so terminally differentiated effector memory CD45RA+ cells were excluded. The CDR3 has 14 amino acids. The ends lost 2 bases at V and 7 bases at J; junction bases unmatched: 5. Germline V CDR1 and CDR2: MGHRA, YSYEKL. Specimen: naive CD8+ T cells from PBMCs. The chain carries TRBV4-1 and TRBJ2-1; 7 bases are a match to TRBD2. The receptor comes from a young man in good health. Some clones in this sample may be carry-over from other donors' samples. The CDR3 nucleotides read TGCGCCAGCAGCCAATGGGGGGGGTTGAATGAGCAGTTCTTC. Amino acid sequence: CASSQWGGLNEQFF.